Reported below is one T cell receptor (beta chain). This sample is drawn from a study of OX40 agonist ivuxolimab in advanced cancers. Study summary: The study gave patients intravenous ivuxolimab at 0.01 to 10 mg/kg every 2 weeks.

Generated by immunoSEQ multiplex PCR, the TCRdb table keeps only in-frame clones and is missing some. Here the sample spans 20,000 to 25,000 clones, more than 75% being singletons. Germline V CDR1 and CDR2: SGDLS, YYNGEE. V shed 0 bases and J 4 bases; nucleotides not matched to a gene: 5. This CDR3 has 16 residues. The receptor was isolated from an adult with an advanced solid tumor such as melanoma, head and neck, liver or kidney cancer. The rearrangement joins TRBV9 to TRBJ2-3; 10 nucleotides line up with TRBD2. Sequenced material: CD4+ or CD8+ T cells sorted from blood, taken in a trial of the OX40 agonist ivuxolimab. CDR3 sequence reads: CASSVATSGAPDTQYF. The CDR3 nucleotides are TGTGCCAGCAGCGTAGCTACTAGCGGGGCACCAGATACGCAGTATTTT.